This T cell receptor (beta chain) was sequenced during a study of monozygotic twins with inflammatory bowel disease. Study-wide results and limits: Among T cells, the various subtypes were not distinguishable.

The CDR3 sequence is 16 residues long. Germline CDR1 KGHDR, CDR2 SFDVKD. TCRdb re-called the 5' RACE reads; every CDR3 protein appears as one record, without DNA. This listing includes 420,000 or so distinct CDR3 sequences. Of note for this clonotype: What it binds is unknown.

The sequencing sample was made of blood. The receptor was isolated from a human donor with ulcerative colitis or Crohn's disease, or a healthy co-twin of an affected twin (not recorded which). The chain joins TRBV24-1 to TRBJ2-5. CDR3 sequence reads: CATSDSVSVGQETQYF.